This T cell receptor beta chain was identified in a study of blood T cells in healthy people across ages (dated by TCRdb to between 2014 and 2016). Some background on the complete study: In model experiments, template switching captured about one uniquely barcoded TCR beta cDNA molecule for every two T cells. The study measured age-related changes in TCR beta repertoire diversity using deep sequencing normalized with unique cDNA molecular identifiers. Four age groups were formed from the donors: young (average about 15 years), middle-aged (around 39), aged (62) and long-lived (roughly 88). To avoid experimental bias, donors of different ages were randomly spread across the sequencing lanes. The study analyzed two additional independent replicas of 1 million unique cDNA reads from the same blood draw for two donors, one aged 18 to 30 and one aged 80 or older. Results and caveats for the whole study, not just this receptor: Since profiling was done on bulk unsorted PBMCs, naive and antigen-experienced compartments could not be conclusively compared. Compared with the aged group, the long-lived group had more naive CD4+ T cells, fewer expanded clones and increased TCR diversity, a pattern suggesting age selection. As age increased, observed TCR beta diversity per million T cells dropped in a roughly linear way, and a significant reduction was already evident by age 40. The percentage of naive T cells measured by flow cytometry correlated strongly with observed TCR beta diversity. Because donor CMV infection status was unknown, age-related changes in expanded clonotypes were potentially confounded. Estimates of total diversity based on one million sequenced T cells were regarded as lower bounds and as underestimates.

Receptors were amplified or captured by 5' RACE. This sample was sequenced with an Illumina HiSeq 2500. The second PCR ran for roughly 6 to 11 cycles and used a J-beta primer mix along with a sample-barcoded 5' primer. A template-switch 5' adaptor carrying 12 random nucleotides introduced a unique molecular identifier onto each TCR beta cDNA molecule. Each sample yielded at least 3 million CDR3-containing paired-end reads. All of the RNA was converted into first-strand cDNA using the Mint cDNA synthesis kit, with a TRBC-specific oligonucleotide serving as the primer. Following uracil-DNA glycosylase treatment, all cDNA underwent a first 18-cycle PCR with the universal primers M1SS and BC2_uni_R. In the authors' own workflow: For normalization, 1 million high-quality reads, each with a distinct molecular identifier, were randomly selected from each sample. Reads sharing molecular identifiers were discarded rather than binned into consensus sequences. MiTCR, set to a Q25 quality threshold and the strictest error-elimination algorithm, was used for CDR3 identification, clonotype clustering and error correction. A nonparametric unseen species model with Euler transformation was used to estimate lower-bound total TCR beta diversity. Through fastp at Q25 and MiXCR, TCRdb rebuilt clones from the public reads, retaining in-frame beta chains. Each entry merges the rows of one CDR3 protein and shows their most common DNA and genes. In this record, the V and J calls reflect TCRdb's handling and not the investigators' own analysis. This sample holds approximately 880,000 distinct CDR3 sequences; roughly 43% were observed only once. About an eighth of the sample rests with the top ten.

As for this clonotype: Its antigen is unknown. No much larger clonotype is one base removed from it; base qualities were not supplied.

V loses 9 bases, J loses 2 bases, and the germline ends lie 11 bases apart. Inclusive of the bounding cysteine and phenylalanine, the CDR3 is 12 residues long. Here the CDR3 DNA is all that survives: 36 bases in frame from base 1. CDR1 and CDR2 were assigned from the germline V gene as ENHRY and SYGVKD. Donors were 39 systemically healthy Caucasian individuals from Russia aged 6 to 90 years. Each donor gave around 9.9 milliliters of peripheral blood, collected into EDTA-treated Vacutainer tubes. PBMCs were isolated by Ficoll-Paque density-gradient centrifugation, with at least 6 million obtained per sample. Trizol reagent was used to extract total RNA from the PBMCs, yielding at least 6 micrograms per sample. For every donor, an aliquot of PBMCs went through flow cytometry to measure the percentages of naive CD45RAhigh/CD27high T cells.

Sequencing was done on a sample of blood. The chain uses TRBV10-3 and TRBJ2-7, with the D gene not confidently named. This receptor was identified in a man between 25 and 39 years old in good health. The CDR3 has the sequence CAIGPDPYEQYF. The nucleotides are TGTGCCATTGGACCGGACCCCTACGAGCAGTACTTC.